The 27 T cell receptor beta chains in this list originate from one sample, sequenced in a study of CD8+ T cells in alopecia areata. Extracted from the samples, RNA was reverse transcribed into cDNA to serve as the sequencing template. Sequencing used immunoSEQ multiplex PCR; TCRdb keeps in-frame clones, though not all of them. The table lists some 190,000 clones, around three fifths of them singletons. Stated treatment: oral pan-JAK inhibitor, 5-10 mg twice daily. The sample here was CD4+ T cells sorted from blood, taken at week 24, from a patient treated with tofacitinib. The receptor set was obtained from a human donor with alopecia areata.

This clone turned up a few times. J is TRBJ1-1 and V is TRBV29-1; unclear D gene. The ends were cut back, 6 bases at V and 1 base at J, with 15 bases in the middle. Germline loops: CDR1 SQVTM, CDR2 ANQGSEA. The CDR3 has 14 residues. The CDR3 protein is CSVHTTLGNTEAFF. The CDR3 nucleotides read TGCAGCGTCCATACGACATTGGGGAACACTGAAGCTTTCTTT.

Here the CDR3 DNA reads TGCAGCGTTAGACCGGGACAGGATACTTCTGAAGCTTTCTTT. It translates to CSVRPGQDTSEAFF. The rearrangement links TRBV29-1 to TRBJ1-1, with TRBD1 matching over 8 bases. Germline assignment: CDR1 SQVTM and CDR2 ANQGSEA. CDR3 size: 14 residues. V dropped 5 bases and J dropped 6; count of bases not matched to a gene: 11. Full variable domain (outside the CDR3, taken from reference TRBV29-1 and TRBJ1-1): SAVISQKPSRDICQRGTSLTIQCQVDSQVTMMFWYRQQPGQSLTLIATANQGSEATYESGFVIDKFPISRPNLTFSTLTVSNMSPEDSSIYLCSVRPGQDTSEAFFGQGTRLTVV.

In this sample, this clone turned up a few times. V gene TRBV19 combines with J gene TRBJ1-2; no firm D call. The CDR3 covers 14 residues. V gave up 4 bases and J gave up 8 bases, with 17 bases separating them. The germline CDR1 and CDR2 sequences are LNHDA and SQIVND (reference sequence). The CDR3 DNA reads TGTGCCAGTAGTACCCCCCGGGCTCAAGGAGGCTACACCTTC. This gives the protein CASSTPRAQGGYTF.

The chain uses TRBV11-2 and TRBJ2-3, with 11 positions matching TRBD2. CDR3 length: 16 residues. Losses at the gene ends were 5 bases for V and 0 bases for J; bases not matched to a gene: 4. Germline CDR1 is SGHAT and CDR2 is FQNNGV. The CDR3 loop reads CASSPGTSGSTDTQYF. DNA for the CDR3: TGTGCCAGCAGCCCCGGGACTAGCGGTAGCACAGATACGCAGTATTTT.

This chain connects TRBV29-1 to TRBJ2-3, with D unclear. V dropped 4 bases and J dropped 2 bases, with 16 bases sitting between them. This CDR3 has 15 residues. CDR1 and CDR2 from the germline V gene are SQVTM and ANQGSEA. For the CDR3, the DNA is TGCAGCGTTGTCTGGCCAACCTTTAACACAGATACGCAGTATTTT. Its translation is CSVVWPTFNTDTQYF.

The gene calls are TRBV10-3 and TRBJ2-1; TRBD2 aligns across 12 bases. This CDR3 has 14 amino acids. Germline CDR1 and CDR2: ENHRY and SYGVKD. Trimming took 6 bases from V and 7 from J; bases not matched to a gene: 4. CDR3 nucleotide sequence: TGTGCCATCAGGTCTAGCGGGGGGGCGAATGAGCAGTTCTTC. This translates into CAIRSSGGANEQFF.

This chain connects TRBV28 to TRBJ1-2; 10 nucleotides match TRBD1. The CDR3 is made up of 16 amino acids. The germline V gene has CDR1 MDHEN and CDR2 SYDVKM. Trimming at V came to 4 bases and at J to 6 bases, leaving 11 bases not matched to a gene. In nucleotides, the CDR3 is TGTGCCAGCAGTTCAACCTCCGGGACAGGGGTACATGGCTACACCTTC. Translated: CASSSTSGTGVHGYTF.

This clone occurred a few times. This rearrangement joins TRBV27 to TRBJ2-3; possible D gene TRBD2, 5 bases. Germline CDR1 MNHEY, CDR2 SMNVEV (reference sequence). Trimming shortened V by 8 bases and J by 6 bases, and 18 bases separated the two germline ends. The CDR3 sequence is 14 residues long. The DNA for the CDR3 is TGTGCCAGCTGGCCAGCGGACGACCCGGATACGCAGTATTTT. Translating it yields CASWPADDPDTQYF.

This clone was recorded a few times. The V gene is TRBV5-1, the J gene TRBJ2-3, with 11 bases matching TRBD2. This CDR3 is 15 amino acids long. Germline trimming cut 4 bases from V and 6 bases from J; bases unmatched to any gene: 7. CDR1 and CDR2 from the germline V gene are SGHRS and YFSETQ. CDR3 bases: TGCGCCAGCAGCCGTGACCTAGCGGGGGGCGATACGCAGTATTTT. It yields the protein CASSRDLAGGDTQYF. Full variable domain (outside the CDR3, taken from reference TRBV5-1 and TRBJ2-3): KAGVTQTPRYLIKTRGQQVTLSCSPISGHRSVSWYQQTPGQGLQFLFEYFSETQRNKGNFPGRFSGRQFSNSRSEMNVSTLELGDSALYLCASSRDLAGGDTQYFGPGTRLTVL.

The rearrangement uses TRBV7-3 and TRBJ2-3, with 9 bases matching TRBD2. The length of the CDR3 is 15 residues. Germline trimming cut 4 bases from V and 0 bases from J; bases unmatched to any gene: 2. The germline gives CDR1 SGHTA, CDR2 FQGTGA. The CDR3 spells CASSYSGGSTDTQYF. The CDR3 DNA reads TGTGCCAGCAGCTATAGCGGGGGAAGCACAGATACGCAGTATTTT.

This clone has more than one count but fewer than ten. The chain employs TRBV29-1 and TRBJ2-2; 7 nucleotides agree with TRBD2. V shed 3 bases, J shed 7 bases, and the junction held 5 bases outside the gene matches. The CDR3 contains 13 residues. Per the germline V gene, CDR1 is SQVTM and CDR2 is ANQGSEA. Written as DNA, the CDR3 is TGCAGCGTTGATGAAGCGGGGAACGGGGAGCTGTTTTTT. Amino acid sequence: CSVDEAGNGELFF.

In this sample, this clone turned up a few times. The chain combines TRBV2 with TRBJ1-2; weak D call: TRBD1 (5 bases). Germline V lookup: CDR1 SNHLY, CDR2 FYNNEI. The CDR3 is made up of 16 amino acids. V lost 4 bases and J lost 7, with 22 bases in between. The CDR3 here is CASSAGWTMVVGGYTF. CDR3 DNA: TGTGCCAGCAGTGCGGGATGGACAATGGTTGTAGGTGGCTACACCTTC.

About this clone: Just one base apart from a much larger clone, this may be a read error. V usage is TRBV7-9 and J usage is TRBJ2-1; TRBD2 agrees at 15 bases. The V and J ends lost 4 bases and 8 bases, in that order; junction bases with no gene match: 3. CDR3 size: 15 residues. From germline, CDR1 is SEHNR and CDR2 FQNEAQ (reference sequence). The chain's CDR3 is CASSSGTSGGYEQFF. CDR3 DNA sequence: TGTGCCAGCAGCTCAGGGACTAGCGGGGGGTATGAGCAGTTCTTC.

The chain couples TRBV29-1 to TRBJ2-3, with 9 nucleotides matching TRBD2. Germline V gene sequence: CDR1 SQVTM, CDR2 ANQGSEA. The CDR3 has 12 amino acids. The DNA of the CDR3 is TGCAGTGCGGGACTAGCCACAGATACGCAGTATTTT. Its protein is CSAGLATDTQYF.

The chain couples TRBV12-5 to TRBJ2-7; D not resolved. Germline CDR1 reads LGHNT; CDR2 reads FRNRAP. With 0 bases removed from V and 0 bases from J, the gap between germline ends came to 9 bases. The CDR3 is made up of 15 amino acids. CDR3 loop: CASGLVSLSSYEQYF. CDR3 in DNA: TGTGCTAGTGGTTTGGTTTCTCTGAGCTCCTACGAGCAGTACTTC.

J is TRBJ1-2 and V is TRBV27; 8 bases map to TRBD1. Germline trimming cut 4 bases from V and 3 bases from J; bases unmatched to any gene: 4. The CDR3 loop spans 14 amino acids. Germline V lookup: CDR1 MNHEY, CDR2 SMNVEV (reference sequence). The CDR3 sequence is CASSSQQGDYGYTF. The DNA for the CDR3 is TGTGCCAGCAGTTCGCAACAGGGGGACTATGGCTACACCTTC.

This clone has a count of ten or more. The gene calls are TRBV23-1 and TRBJ1-1; 10 bases are a match to TRBD1. TRBV23-1 is recorded as an ORF, its role being uncertain. The CDR3 extends over 15 amino acids. V gave up 4 bases and J gave up 5 bases; unmatched junction bases: 7. As DNA, the CDR3 is TGCGCCAGCAGTCTTCCGGGACAGGGGAGGACTGAAGCTTTCTTT. Protein sequence: CASSLPGQGRTEAFF.

This sequence joins TRBV11-2 and TRBJ2-3; TRBD1 might be the D (6 bases). Germline V gives CDR1 SGHAT, CDR2 FQNNGV. The CDR3 has 13 residues. Trimming stripped 5 bases from V and 2 bases from J, with 8 bases between. The CDR3 DNA reads TGTGCCAGCAGCAGGGGGACCACAGATACGCAGTATTTT. It is translated as CASSRGTTDTQYF.

V usage is TRBV4-1 and J usage is TRBJ2-1; D tentatively reads TRBD1 or TRBD2 (5 bases each). Germline CDR1 and CDR2: MGHRA and YSYEKL. This CDR3 region has 15 residues. Trimming shortened V by 0 bases and J by 8 bases, and 14 bases separated the two germline ends. The CDR3 sequence is CASSQDWGSVDEQFF. CDR3 DNA: TGCGCCAGCAGCCAAGACTGGGGGTCCGTTGATGAGCAGTTCTTC.

The chain couples TRBV5-6 to TRBJ2-3; no firm D call. CDR3 length equals 13 residues. With 4 bases removed from V and 2 bases from J, the gap between germline ends came to 8 bases. Germline CDR1 SGHDT, CDR2 YYEEEE. The CDR3 bases are TGTGCCAGCAGCGTACAACTCACAGATACGCAGTATTTT. It codes for CASSVQLTDTQYF.

The rearrangement uses TRBV5-4 and TRBJ1-2; no reliable D call. The CDR3 totals 16 residues. V dropped 4 bases and J dropped 8 bases, with 24 bases sitting between them. CDR1 SGHNT and CDR2 YYREEE come from the germline V gene (reference sequence). CDR3 residues: CASSIDLVALRRGYTF. The CDR3 region has the DNA TGTGCCAGCAGCATCGATTTAGTGGCTCTAAGAAGAGGCTACACCTTC.

This clone was recorded many times. The chain joins TRBV29-1 to TRBJ2-4; possibly TRBD1 or TRBD2 for D (6 bases each). V was cut by 6 bases and J by 9 bases, with 18 bases left in between. Germline values: CDR1 SQVTM, CDR2 ANQGSEA. The CDR3 covers 13 residues. CDR3 DNA sequence: TGCAGCGTCACAGGGAGGACCATTGGCATTCAGTACTTC. It codes for CSVTGRTIGIQYF.

The rearrangement links TRBV29-1 to TRBJ2-7; TRBD2 aligns across 10 bases. Per the germline V gene, CDR1 is SQVTM and CDR2 is ANQGSEA. Trimming took 0 bases from V and 6 from J; bases not matched to a gene: 8. The CDR3 runs 15 residues. The CDR3 loop reads CSVEERTSGGGEQYF. The CDR3 nucleotides are TGCAGCGTTGAAGAACGAACGAGCGGGGGGGGCGAGCAGTACTTC.

This clone came up a few times. The chain links TRBV29-1 to TRBJ1-1; no firm D call. The germline CDR1 and CDR2 sequences are SQVTM and ANQGSEA. Trimming left V 7 bases short and J 5 bases short, with 17 bases between. The length of the CDR3 is 13 residues. The CDR3 sequence: CSGKGSGGTEAFF. The CDR3 DNA reads TGCAGCGGGAAAGGGTCGGGCGGGACTGAAGCTTTCTTT.

CDR3 protein: CASSSLPGLAGAPAYEQYF. CDR3 coding DNA: TGTGCCAGCAGCTCATTACCGGGACTAGCGGGGGCCCCGGCCTACGAGCAGTACTTC. The rearrangement uses TRBV7-2 and TRBJ2-7; 14 bases are a match to TRBD2. The CDR3 extends over 19 amino acids. Germline assignment: CDR1 SGHTA and CDR2 FQGNSA. With 4 bases clipped from V and 2 bases from J, the junction kept 13 bases outside the gene matches. The full variable domain, rest sourced from reference TRBV7-2 and TRBJ2-7, is GAGVSQSPSNKVTEKGKDVELRCDPISGHTALYWYRQSLGQGLEFLIYFQGNSAPDKSGLPSDRFSAERTGGSVSTLTIQRTQQEDSAVYLCASSSLPGLAGAPAYEQYFGPGTRLTVT.

CDR3 region: CSVEQVLGYTF. The CDR3 DNA reads as TGCAGCGTTGAACAGGTTCTAGGCTACACCTTC. V is TRBV29-1 and J is TRBJ1-2; D ambiguous. There are 11 residues in the CDR3. The V end was cut by 2 bases, the J end by 8 bases, with 9 bases between. Germline V gene data show CDR1 as SQVTM and CDR2 as ANQGSEA.

This chain joins TRBV29-1 and TRBJ2-7; 7 nucleotides match TRBD1. CDR3 length: 13 amino acids. Germline CDR1 and CDR2: SQVTM and ANQGSEA. The V segment lost 7 bases and the J segment 2 bases; nucleotides outside the gene matches: 8. Here the CDR3 reads CSAMGQTTYEQYF. For the CDR3, the DNA is TGCAGCGCCATGGGACAGACAACCTACGAGCAGTACTTC.